The 27 T cell receptor beta chains below were found in one sample sequenced in a study of blood T cell repertoires in COVID-19. The protocol was immunoSEQ multiplex PCR, while the TCRdb copy is restricted to in-frame clones and leaves out a portion. The sample lists about 42,000 clones, 75% to 80% occurring once. Specimen: peripheral blood. These receptors came from a woman in her 70s with acute or convalescent COVID-19.

The chain has TRBV12-3 or TRBV12-4 and TRBJ1-2; 7 bases agree with TRBD1. V shed 5 bases, J shed 8 bases, and the junction held 8 bases outside the gene matches. This CDR3 has 13 amino acids. Here the CDR3 reads CASSGDSLGGYTF. CDR3 coding DNA: TGTGCCAGCAGTGGGGACAGTCTCGGCGGCTACACCTTC.

The chain uses TRBV4-2 and TRBJ2-1, with 8 bases fitting TRBD2. V gave up 1 base and J gave up 10 bases; unmatched junction bases: 9. The CDR3 is 15 amino acids. The germline V gene has CDR1 LGHNA and CDR2 YNFKEQ. The CDR3 nucleotides read TGTGCCAGCAGCCAAGCTGTTATAGCGGGGCGGGAGCAGTTCTTC. As protein: CASSQAVIAGREQFF.

This chain uses TRBV19 with TRBJ2-5, with 8 bases fitting TRBD1. The V segment lost 4 bases and the J segment 5 bases; nucleotides outside the gene matches: 9. Germline V lookup: CDR1 LNHDA, CDR2 SQIVND (reference sequence). CDR3 size: 15 residues. The CDR3 nucleotides read TGTGCCAGTAGTACCGGACAGGGCTTATCGGAGACCCAGTACTTC. Translation: CASSTGQGLSETQYF.

This chain connects TRBV5-6 to TRBJ2-5; 13 bases line up with TRBD2. The CDR3 is 16 residues long. Trimming cost V 4 bases and J 4 bases; bases outside gene matches: 7. Germline CDR1 SGHDT, CDR2 YYEEEE. CDR3 loop: CASSPGLAGIRETQYF. CDR3 in DNA: TGTGCCAGCAGCCCGGGACTAGCGGGGATCCGAGAGACCCAGTACTTC.

V usage is TRBV12-3 or TRBV12-4 and J usage is TRBJ1-5; D gene uncertain. Trimming left V 5 bases short and J 4 bases short, with 9 bases between. This CDR3 is 13 amino acids long. This CDR3 is CASSVSQNQPQHF. For the CDR3, the DNA is TGTGCCAGCAGTGTCAGTCAAAATCAGCCCCAGCATTTT.

The rearrangement joins TRBV3-1 (or the pseudogene TRBV3-2) to TRBJ2-4; 12 bases are a match to TRBD2. The V and J ends lost 1 base and 2 bases, in that order; junction bases with no gene match: 9. CDR1 and CDR2 (germline): LGHDT, YNNKEL (reference sequence). The CDR3 is made up of 19 amino acids. The CDR3 region is CASSQGPSGRAGPKNIQYF. DNA of the CDR3: TGTGCCAGCAGCCAAGGGCCTAGCGGGAGGGCCGGGCCCAAAAACATTCAGTACTTC.

V is TRBV19 and J is TRBJ1-1; 10 positions agree with TRBD1. CDR1 and CDR2 from the germline V gene are LNHDA and SQIVND (reference sequence). Trimming removed 2 bases from V and 5 bases from J; junction bases left unmatched: 8. The CDR3 contains 16 residues. CDR3 DNA sequence: TGTGCCAGTAGTATACGCGCTTGGACAGGGGGAACTGAAGCTTTCTTT. Translated: CASSIRAWTGGTEAFF.

The V and J genes are TRBV11-2 and TRBJ2-3; 7 bases agree with TRBD2. With V trimmed by 3 bases and J by 2 bases, 5 bases remained unmatched. The CDR3 totals 15 residues. Germline V gene data show CDR1 as SGHAT and CDR2 as FQNNGV. CDR3 in DNA: TGTGCCAGCAGCTTGCTGCTAGCGGCCACAGATACGCAGTATTTT. Translated, it gives CASSLLLAATDTQYF.

The chain joins TRBV9 to TRBJ1-5; D is unclear. From germline, CDR1 is SGDLS and CDR2 YYNGEE. V lost 6 bases and J 0 bases, leaving 13 bases between the germline ends. The CDR3 runs 15 residues. The CDR3 reads CASMVSIYSNQPQHF. DNA for the CDR3: TGTGCCAGCATGGTCAGTATTTATAGCAATCAGCCCCAGCATTTT.

The V and J genes are TRBV11-3 and TRBJ2-3, with TRBD2 identical over 14 bases. The germline V gene has CDR1 SGHNT and CDR2 YENEEA. Unmatched junction bases numbered 6, after V lost 5 bases and J lost 5 bases. The CDR3 is 16 residues long. CDR3 nucleotide sequence: TGTGCCAGCAGCCAAGGGACTAGCGGGAGTTTAGATACGCAGTATTTT. Translated, it gives CASSQGTSGSLDTQYF.

Only a few counts were recorded for this clone. The genes are TRBV11-2 and TRBJ1-5; weak D call: TRBD1 (6 bases). Germline V gene lookup returns CDR1 SGHAT and CDR2 FQNNGV. This CDR3 spans 13 amino acids. V was pared by 6 bases and J by 4 bases, with 10 bases between. The CDR3: CASSYRENQPQHF. The CDR3 DNA reads TGTGCCAGCAGTTACAGGGAAAATCAGCCCCAGCATTTT.

This rearrangement joins TRBV28 to TRBJ1-2; 8 nucleotides line up with TRBD1. Germline V CDR1 and CDR2: MDHEN, SYDVKM. The V gene end was trimmed by 3 bases and the J gene end by 8 bases; junction bases not matched to a gene: 8. The CDR3 contains 14 residues. The CDR3 loop reads CASSFDRGGIGYTF. CDR3 DNA sequence: TGTGCCAGCAGTTTTGACAGGGGCGGGATAGGCTACACCTTC.

The V gene is TRBV4-2, the J gene TRBJ2-5; TRBD2 matches at 8 bases. The CDR3 is 15 residues long. V gave up 0 bases and J gave up 5 bases; unmatched junction bases: 5. Looked up from germline, CDR1 is LGHNA and CDR2 is YNFKEQ. The DNA of the CDR3 is TGTGCCAGCAGCCAAGAAGCGGGAGTAGGCGAGACCCAGTACTTC. Translation: CASSQEAGVGETQYF.

The chain is built from TRBV24-1 and TRBJ2-2, with D possibly TRBD1 on 5 matching bases. The germline V gene has CDR1 KGHDR and CDR2 SFDVKD. Trimming took off 9 bases at V and 0 bases at J, with 10 bases between the two ends. The CDR3 extends over 14 amino acids. Here the CDR3 DNA reads TGTGCCACCGGGTCCAGGGCGAACACCGGGGAGCTGTTTTTT. Translation: CATGSRANTGELFF.

This sequence joins TRBV7-8 and TRBJ1-1; D gene ambiguous. This CDR3 is 13 amino acids long. With 6 bases removed from V and 4 bases from J, the gap between germline ends came to 12 bases. Per the germline V gene, CDR1 is SGHVS and CDR2 is FQNEAQ. The DNA of the CDR3 is TGTGCCAGCAGTCTTGGCGGGGTCACTGAAGCTTTCTTT. It specifies CASSLGGVTEAFF.

Details on this clone: The junction departs from germline at one end; a sequencing error may be responsible. CDR3 sequence (DNA): TGTGCCAGCTGTTTTGTGGGCTGGGGGCTTGGGGGACAGCCCCAGCATTTT. Translation gives CASCFVGWGLGGQPQHF. The J gene is TRBJ1-5, the V gene TRBV28; D perhaps matches TRBD1 (6 bases). Germline V CDR1 and CDR2: MDHEN, SYDVKM. There are 17 residues in the CDR3.

The chain carries TRBV5-6 and TRBJ2-3; 10 bases agree with TRBD2. The V gene's germline CDR1 is SGHDT and CDR2 YYEEEE. Losses at the gene ends were 2 bases for V and 3 bases for J; bases not matched to a gene: 3. The CDR3 totals 15 residues. CDR3 nucleotide sequence: TGTGCCAGCAGCTTTACTAGCGGGGTAACAGATACGCAGTATTTT. Protein product: CASSFTSGVTDTQYF.

The rearrangement joins TRBV6-5 to TRBJ2-5; 10 nucleotides line up with TRBD2. The CDR3 totals 14 residues. The J segment lost 5 bases and the V segment lost 6 bases, leaving 6 bases of the junction unmatched. Germline V gene lookup returns CDR1 MNHEY and CDR2 SVGAGI. The DNA of the CDR3 is TGTGCCAGCAGGACGGGACTAGCGACGGAGACCCAGTACTTC. It yields the protein CASRTGLATETQYF.

The V gene is TRBV7-2, the J gene TRBJ2-1; a weak D match, TRBD2 (6 bases). Germline V gene sequence: CDR1 SGHTA, CDR2 FQGNSA. The length of the CDR3 is 15 residues. V gave up 3 bases and J gave up 4 bases, with 13 bases separating them. The DNA of the CDR3 is TGTGCCAGCAGCTTTGGTAGTAGCGGTTACAATGAGCAGTTCTTC. Protein product: CASSFGSSGYNEQFF.

The chain uses TRBV3-1 (or the pseudogene TRBV3-2) and TRBJ1-5; 8 positions agree with TRBD1. The length of the CDR3 is 15 residues. J lost 6 bases, V lost 1 base, and 5 bases had no gene match. Germline V gene data show CDR1 as LGHDT and CDR2 as YNNKEL (reference sequence). The DNA for the CDR3 is TGTGCCAGCAGCCAAGGGACAGGGCTCGGTCAGCCCCAGCATTTT. It yields the protein CASSQGTGLGQPQHF.

This clone was found a few times. The rearrangement links TRBV5-8 to TRBJ1-3; D is perhaps TRBD1 (5 bases). V gave up 4 bases and J gave up 2 bases, with 10 bases separating them. The CDR3 extends over 14 amino acids. Germline V gives CDR1 SGHTS, CDR2 YDEGEE. CDR3 nucleotides: TGTGCCAGCAGCCGTGGACATACTGGAAACACCATATATTTT. The encoded protein is CASSRGHTGNTIYF.

The chain employs TRBV6-1 and TRBJ1-1, with unresolved D. Deletions cut 3 bases from V and 3 bases from J, with 11 bases between. CDR3 length equals 14 residues. Germline V gene lookup returns CDR1 MNHNS and CDR2 SASEGT. The CDR3 region is CASSETSGDTEAFF. DNA of the CDR3: TGTGCCAGCAGTGAGACGAGCGGGGACACTGAAGCTTTCTTT.

The rearrangement joins TRBV3-1 (or the pseudogene TRBV3-2) to TRBJ2-7; D perhaps matches TRBD1 (6 bases). The CDR3 has 14 amino acids. With 5 bases removed from V and 2 bases from J, the gap between germline ends came to 13 bases. Germline lookup yields CDR1 LGHDT and CDR2 YNNKEL (reference sequence). The CDR3 DNA follows: TGTGCCAGCAGCAGGGGGACGGTAGCCTACGAGCAGTACTTC. Encoded protein: CASSRGTVAYEQYF.

In its sample, this clone was seen once. The genes are TRBV11-2 and TRBJ2-1; D possibly corresponds to TRBD1 (6 bases). Germline V gene data show CDR1 as SGHAT and CDR2 as FQNNGV. Trimming took off 7 bases at V and 1 base at J, with 14 bases between the two ends. The length of the CDR3 is 15 residues. This chain's CDR3 is CASTNNRVSYNEQFF. In nucleotides, the CDR3 is TGTGCCAGCACGAACAACAGGGTATCCTACAATGAGCAGTTCTTC.

This chain links TRBV28 with TRBJ2-3, with D maybe TRBD2 (6 bases). CDR3 length equals 15 residues. Per the germline V gene, CDR1 is MDHEN and CDR2 is SYDVKM. Deletions cut 5 bases from V and 2 bases from J, with 14 bases between. Here the CDR3 DNA reads TGTGCCAGCAGTCCACGGCGGGGACTCACAGATACGCAGTATTTT. Its translation is CASSPRRGLTDTQYF.

This clone was seen only a few times. The chain joins TRBV3-1 (or the pseudogene TRBV3-2) to TRBJ2-7; 8 bases align to TRBD2. The germline CDR1 and CDR2 sequences are LGHDT and YNNKEL (reference sequence). V gave up 1 base and J gave up 7 bases; unmatched junction bases: 9. The CDR3 has 15 residues. The CDR3, as DNA: TGTGCCAGCAGCCAAGCAGCGGGGGAGGGTCAAGAGCAGTACTTC. As protein: CASSQAAGEGQEQYF.

The chain carries TRBV2 and TRBJ2-7, with TRBD1 as a possible D gene (5 bases). The V end was cut by 8 bases, the J end by 0 bases, with 11 bases between. CDR1 and CDR2 (germline): SNHLY, FYNNEI. CDR3 size: 13 residues. The CDR3 loop is CASLRVRSYEQYF. The CDR3, as DNA: TGTGCCAGCCTCAGGGTCCGCTCCTACGAGCAGTACTTC. The variable domain in full, with the rest retrieved from reference TRBV2 and TRBJ2-7, is EPEVTQTPSHQVTQMGQEVILRCVPISNHLYFYWYRQILGQKVEFLVSFYNNEISEKSEIFDDQFSVERPDGSNFTLKIRSTKLEDSAMYFCASLRVRSYEQYFGPGTRLTVT.